These 6 T cell receptor beta chains were all obtained from the same sample, sequenced in a study of cytomegalovirus exposure and HLA in healthy donors. Measured with immunoSEQ multiplex PCR; TCRdb has only the in-frame clones, and not every one. The sample lists roughly 50,000 clones; roughly 93% were seen once. Sequences were obtained from PBMCs. These receptors were collected from a woman younger than 30 in good health and CMV-seropositive.

J is TRBJ1-2 and V is TRBV18; 8 bases fit TRBD1. This CDR3 is 14 amino acids long. V was clipped by 3 bases and J by 1 base; unmatched bases: 1. CDR1 KGHSH and CDR2 LQKENI come from the germline V gene. In nucleotides, the CDR3 is TGTGCCAGCTCACCGACAGGGGATAACTATGGCTACACCTTC. Residues: CASSPTGDNYGYTF.

This chain connects TRBV29-1 to TRBJ1-1; 9 bases map to TRBD1. Germline V gene lookup returns CDR1 SQVTM and CDR2 ANQGSEA. The CDR3 spans 13 residues. The V gene end was trimmed by 7 bases and the J gene end by 11 bases; junction bases not matched to a gene: 14. The CDR3 here is CSAPDRGLSTAFF. CDR3 bases: TGCAGCGCTCCGGACAGGGGACTATCTACGGCTTTCTTT.

The chain couples TRBV11-2 to TRBJ2-1; 7 bases line up with TRBD1. The CDR3 totals 13 residues. V lost 8 bases to trimming and J lost 1 base; unmatched junction nucleotides: 2. The V gene's germline CDR1 is SGHAT and CDR2 FQNNGV. The DNA for the CDR3 is TGTGCCAGCGTGGACAGGTCCTACAATGAGCAGTTCTTC. Its protein is CASVDRSYNEQFF.

The chain carries TRBV4-3 and TRBJ1-5, with a possible D match to TRBD1 (6 bases). The germline gives CDR1 LGHNA, CDR2 YSLEER. This CDR3 contains 15 residues. V lost 4 bases and J lost 2, with 12 bases in between. The CDR3 loop is CASSPSGQGNQPQHF. Here the CDR3 DNA reads TGCGCCAGCAGCCCTTCGGGACAAGGCAATCAGCCCCAGCATTTT.

This rearrangement joins TRBV5-1 to TRBJ2-1; 7 nucleotides match TRBD2. The V gene end was trimmed by 3 bases and the J gene end by 7 bases; junction bases not matched to a gene: 4. CDR1 is SGHRS, CDR2 YFSETQ, per germline. The CDR3 extends over 13 amino acids. This CDR3 is CASSSGGGNEQFF. The CDR3 nucleotides read TGCGCCAGCAGCTCTGGGGGGGGGAATGAGCAGTTCTTC.

The chain uses TRBV13 and TRBJ2-1, with 11 bases identical to TRBD2. This CDR3 is built from 16 residues. The germline V gene has CDR1 PRHDT and CDR2 FYEKMQ (reference sequence). Losses at the gene ends were 5 bases for V and 7 bases for J; bases not matched to a gene: 10. CDR3 DNA sequence: TGTGCCAGCAGCCAGGGGGGTCTAGCGGGGGGTAATGAGCAGTTCTTC. Its translation is CASSQGGLAGGNEQFF. Filled out from reference TRBV13 and TRBJ2-1, the complete variable domain reads AAGVIQSPRHLIKEKRETATLKCYPIPRHDTVYWYQQGPGQDPQFLISFYEKMQSDKGSIPDRFSAQQFSDYHSELNMSSLELGDSALYFCASSQGGLAGGNEQFFGPGTRLTVL.